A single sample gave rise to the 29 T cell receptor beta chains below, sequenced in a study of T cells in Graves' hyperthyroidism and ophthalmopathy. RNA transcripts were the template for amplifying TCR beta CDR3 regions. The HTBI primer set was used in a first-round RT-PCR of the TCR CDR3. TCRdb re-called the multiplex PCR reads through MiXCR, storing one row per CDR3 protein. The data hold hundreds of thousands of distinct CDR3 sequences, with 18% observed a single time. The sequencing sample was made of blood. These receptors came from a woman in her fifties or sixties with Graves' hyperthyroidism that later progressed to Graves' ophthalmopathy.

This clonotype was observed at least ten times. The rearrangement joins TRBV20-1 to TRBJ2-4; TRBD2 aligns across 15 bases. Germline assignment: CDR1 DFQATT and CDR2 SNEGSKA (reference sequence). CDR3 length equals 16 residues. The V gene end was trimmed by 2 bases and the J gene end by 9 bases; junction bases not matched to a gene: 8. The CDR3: CSARPGLAGGLGIQYF. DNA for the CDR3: TGCAGTGCTAGACCCGGACTAGCGGGGGGGCTCGGCATTCAGTACTTC.

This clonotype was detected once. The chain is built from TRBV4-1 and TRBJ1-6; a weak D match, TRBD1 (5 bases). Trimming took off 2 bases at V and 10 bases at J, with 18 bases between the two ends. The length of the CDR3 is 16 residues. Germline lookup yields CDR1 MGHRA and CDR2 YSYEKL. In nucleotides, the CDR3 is TGCGCCAGCAGCCAACCTTGGGGGGTACGCGGATCACCCCTCCACTTT. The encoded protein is CASSQPWGVRGSPLHF.

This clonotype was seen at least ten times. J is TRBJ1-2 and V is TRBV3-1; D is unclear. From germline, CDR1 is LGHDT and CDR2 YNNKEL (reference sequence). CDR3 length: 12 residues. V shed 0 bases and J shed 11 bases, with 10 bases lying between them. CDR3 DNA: TGTGCCAGCAGCCAAGATCCGGAATTTTACACCTTC. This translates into CASSQDPEFYTF.

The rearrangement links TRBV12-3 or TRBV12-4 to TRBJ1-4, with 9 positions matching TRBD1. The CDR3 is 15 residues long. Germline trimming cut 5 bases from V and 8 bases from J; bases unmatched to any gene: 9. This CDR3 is CASSKTGTGREKLFF. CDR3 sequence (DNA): TGTGCCAGCAGTAAAACCGGGACAGGGAGAGAAAAACTGTTTTTT.

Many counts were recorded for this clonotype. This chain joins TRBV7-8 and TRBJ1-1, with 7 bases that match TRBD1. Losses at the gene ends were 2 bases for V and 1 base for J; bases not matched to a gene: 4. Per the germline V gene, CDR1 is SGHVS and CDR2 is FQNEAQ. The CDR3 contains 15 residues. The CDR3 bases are TGTGCCAGCAGCTTAAGGGGGCTGAGGAACACTGAAGCTTTCTTT. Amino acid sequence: CASSLRGLRNTEAFF.

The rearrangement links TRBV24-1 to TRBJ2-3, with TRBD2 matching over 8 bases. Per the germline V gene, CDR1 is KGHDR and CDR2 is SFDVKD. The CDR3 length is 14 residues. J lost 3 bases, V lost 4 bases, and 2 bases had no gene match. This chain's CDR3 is CATSDPGGTDTQYF. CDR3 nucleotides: TGTGCCACCAGTGACCCGGGGGGGACAGATACGCAGTATTTT.

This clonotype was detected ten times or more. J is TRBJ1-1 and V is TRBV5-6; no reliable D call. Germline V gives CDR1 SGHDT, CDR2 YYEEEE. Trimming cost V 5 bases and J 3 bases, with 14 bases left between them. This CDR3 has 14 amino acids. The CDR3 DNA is TGTGCCAGCAGTTGGGGAGGGATGGACACTGAAGCTTTCTTT. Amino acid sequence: CASSWGGMDTEAFF.

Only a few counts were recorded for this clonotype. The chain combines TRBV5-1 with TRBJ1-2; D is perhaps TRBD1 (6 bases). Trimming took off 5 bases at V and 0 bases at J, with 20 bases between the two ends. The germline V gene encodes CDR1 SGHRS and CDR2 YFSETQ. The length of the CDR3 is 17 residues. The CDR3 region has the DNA TGCGCCAGCAGTCCCCCGGGACAAGAATATACTAACTATGGCTACACCTTC. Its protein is CASSPPGQEYTNYGYTF.

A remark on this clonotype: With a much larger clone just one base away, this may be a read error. CDR3 amino acids: CASSTVEGWQASYGYTF. The CDR3 DNA follows: TGTGCCAGCAGCACGGTGGAGGGTTGGCAGGCTTCCTATGGCTACACCTTC. The genes are TRBV7-9 and TRBJ1-2; D ambiguous. CDR1 and CDR2 from the germline V gene are SEHNR and FQNEAQ (reference sequence). V lost 5 bases, J lost 4 bases, and 23 bases lay in between. The CDR3 contains 17 residues.

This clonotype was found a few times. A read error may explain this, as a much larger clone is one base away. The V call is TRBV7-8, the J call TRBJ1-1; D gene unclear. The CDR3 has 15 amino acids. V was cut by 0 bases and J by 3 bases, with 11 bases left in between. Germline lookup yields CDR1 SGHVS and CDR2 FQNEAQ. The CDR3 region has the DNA TGTGCCAGCAGCTTAGCTGGCAACGTAGACACTGAAGCTTTCTTT. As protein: CASSLAGNVDTEAFF.

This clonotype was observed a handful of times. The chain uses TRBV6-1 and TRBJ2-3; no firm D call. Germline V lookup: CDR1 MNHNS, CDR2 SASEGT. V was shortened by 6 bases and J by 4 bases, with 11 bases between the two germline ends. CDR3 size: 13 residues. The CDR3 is CASSPVGSDTQYF. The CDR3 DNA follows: TGTGCCAGCAGCCCCGTGGGTTCAGATACGCAGTATTTT.

The CDR3 here is CASSYSRGQGSSYNEQFF. CDR3 DNA: TGTGCCAGCAGTTACTCTAGGGGCCAGGGGAGCTCCTACAATGAGCAGTTCTTC. The V and J genes are TRBV6-6 and TRBJ2-1, with TRBD1 as a possible D gene (6 bases). V dropped 0 bases and J dropped 0 bases, with 15 bases sitting between them. Germline CDR1 and CDR2: MNHNY and SVGAGI (reference sequence). The CDR3 extends over 18 amino acids.

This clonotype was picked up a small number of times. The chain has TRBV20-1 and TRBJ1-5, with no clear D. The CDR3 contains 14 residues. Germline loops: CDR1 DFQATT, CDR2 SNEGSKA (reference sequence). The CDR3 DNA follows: TGCAGCGTCGAGAGGGAAGGAGGCAATCAGCCCCAGCATTTT. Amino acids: CSVEREGGNQPQHF.

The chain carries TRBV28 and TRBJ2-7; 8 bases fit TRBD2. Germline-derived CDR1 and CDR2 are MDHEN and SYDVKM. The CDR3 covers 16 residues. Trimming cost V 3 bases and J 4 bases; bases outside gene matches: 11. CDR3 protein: CASSFAPGGPRYEQYF. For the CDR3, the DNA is TGTGCCAGCAGTTTCGCGCCGGGAGGGCCTCGATACGAGCAGTACTTC.

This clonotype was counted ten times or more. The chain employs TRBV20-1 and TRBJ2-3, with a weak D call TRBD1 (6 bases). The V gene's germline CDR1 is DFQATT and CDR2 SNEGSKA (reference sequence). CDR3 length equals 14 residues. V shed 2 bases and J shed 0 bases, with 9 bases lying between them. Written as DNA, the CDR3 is TGCAGTGCTAGATACAGGGCTAGCACAGATACGCAGTATTTT. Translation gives CSARYRASTDTQYF.

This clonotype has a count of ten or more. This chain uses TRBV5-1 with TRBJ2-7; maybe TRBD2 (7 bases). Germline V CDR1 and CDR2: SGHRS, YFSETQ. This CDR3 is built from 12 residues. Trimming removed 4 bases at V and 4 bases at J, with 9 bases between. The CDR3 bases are TGCGCCAGCAGCCGGGGGGCGTACGAGCAGTACTTC. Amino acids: CASSRGAYEQYF.

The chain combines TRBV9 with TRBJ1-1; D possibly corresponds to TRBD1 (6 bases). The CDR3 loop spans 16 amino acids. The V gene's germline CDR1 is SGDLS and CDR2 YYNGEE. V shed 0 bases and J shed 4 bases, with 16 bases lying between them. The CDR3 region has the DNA TGTGCCAGCAGCGTAGTTACCGTTGGGGGCCTCACTGAAGCTTTCTTT. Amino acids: CASSVVTVGGLTEAFF.

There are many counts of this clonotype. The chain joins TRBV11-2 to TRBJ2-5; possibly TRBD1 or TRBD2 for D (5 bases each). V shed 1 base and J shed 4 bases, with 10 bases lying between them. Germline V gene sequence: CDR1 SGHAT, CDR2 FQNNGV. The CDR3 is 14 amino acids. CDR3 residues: CASSLVGELETQYF. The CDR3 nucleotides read TGTGCCAGCAGCTTAGTAGGGGAGTTAGAGACCCAGTACTTC.

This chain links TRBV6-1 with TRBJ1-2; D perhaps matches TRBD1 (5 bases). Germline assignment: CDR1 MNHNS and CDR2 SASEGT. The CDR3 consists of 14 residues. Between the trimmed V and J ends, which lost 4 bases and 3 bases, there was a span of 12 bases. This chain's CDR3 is CASSARGRDYGYTF. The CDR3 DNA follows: TGTGCCAGCAGTGCTAGGGGACGCGACTATGGCTACACCTTC.

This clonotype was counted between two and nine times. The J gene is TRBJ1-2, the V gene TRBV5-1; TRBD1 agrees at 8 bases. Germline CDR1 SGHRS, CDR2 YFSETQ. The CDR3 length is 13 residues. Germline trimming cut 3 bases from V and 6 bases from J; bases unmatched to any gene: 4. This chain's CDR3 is CASSWTGSDGYTF. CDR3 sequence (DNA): TGCGCCAGCAGCTGGACAGGGAGCGATGGCTACACCTTC.

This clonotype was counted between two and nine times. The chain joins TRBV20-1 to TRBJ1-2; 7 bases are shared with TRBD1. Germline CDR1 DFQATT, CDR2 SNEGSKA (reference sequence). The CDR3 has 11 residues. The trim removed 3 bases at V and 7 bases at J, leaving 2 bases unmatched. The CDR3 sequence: CSARTGTGYTF. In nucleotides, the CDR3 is TGCAGTGCTAGGACAGGGACTGGCTACACCTTC.

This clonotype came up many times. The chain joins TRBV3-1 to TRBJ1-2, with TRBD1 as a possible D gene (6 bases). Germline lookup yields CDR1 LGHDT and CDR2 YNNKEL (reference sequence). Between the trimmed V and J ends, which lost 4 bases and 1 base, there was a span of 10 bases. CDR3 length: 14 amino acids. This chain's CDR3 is CASSRGQYNYGYTF. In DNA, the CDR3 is TGTGCCAGCAGCCGAGGACAGTATAACTATGGCTACACCTTC.

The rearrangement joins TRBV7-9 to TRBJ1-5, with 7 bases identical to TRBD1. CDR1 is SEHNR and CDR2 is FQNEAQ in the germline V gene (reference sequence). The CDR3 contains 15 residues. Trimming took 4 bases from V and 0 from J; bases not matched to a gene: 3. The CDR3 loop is CASSSQGNSNQPQHF. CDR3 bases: TGTGCCAGCAGCTCACAGGGGAATAGCAATCAGCCCCAGCATTTT.

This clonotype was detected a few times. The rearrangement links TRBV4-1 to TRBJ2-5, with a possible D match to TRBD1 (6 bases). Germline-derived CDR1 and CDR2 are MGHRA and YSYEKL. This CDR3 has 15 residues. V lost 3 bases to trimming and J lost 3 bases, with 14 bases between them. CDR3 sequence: CASSQTGTKKETQYF. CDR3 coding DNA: TGCGCCAGCAGCCAGACCGGGACAAAAAAAGAGACCCAGTACTTC.

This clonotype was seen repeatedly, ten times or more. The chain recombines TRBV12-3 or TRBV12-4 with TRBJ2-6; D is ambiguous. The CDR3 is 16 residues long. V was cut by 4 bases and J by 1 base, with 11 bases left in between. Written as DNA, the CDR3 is TGTGCCAGCAGTTCCTTCGTACAGTCTGGGGCCAACGTCCTGACTTTC. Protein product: CASSSFVQSGANVLTF.

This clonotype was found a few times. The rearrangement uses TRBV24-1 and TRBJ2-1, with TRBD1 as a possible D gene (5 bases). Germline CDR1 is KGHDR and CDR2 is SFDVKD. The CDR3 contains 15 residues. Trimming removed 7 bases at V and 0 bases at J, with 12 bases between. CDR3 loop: CATSQGHSSYNEQFF. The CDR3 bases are TGTGCCACCAGCCAGGGTCATAGCTCCTACAATGAGCAGTTCTTC.

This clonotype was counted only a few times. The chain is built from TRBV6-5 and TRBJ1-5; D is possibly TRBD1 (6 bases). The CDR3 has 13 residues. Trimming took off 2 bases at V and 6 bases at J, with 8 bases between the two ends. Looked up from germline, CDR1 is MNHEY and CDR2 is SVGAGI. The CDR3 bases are TGTGCCAGCAGTTACCCAGGGGCTCAGCCCCAGCATTTT. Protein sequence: CASSYPGAQPQHF.

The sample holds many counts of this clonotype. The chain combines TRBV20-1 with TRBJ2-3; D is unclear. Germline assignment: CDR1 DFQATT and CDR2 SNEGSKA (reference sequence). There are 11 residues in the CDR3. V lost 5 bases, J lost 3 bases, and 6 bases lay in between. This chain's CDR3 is CSAETTDTQYF. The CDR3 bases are TGCAGTGCTGAGACTACAGATACGCAGTATTTT.

CDR3 loop: CASSIVDGTNQPQHF. DNA for the CDR3: TGTGCCAGTAGTATAGTGGACGGGACTAATCAGCCCCAGCATTTT. The gene calls are TRBV19 and TRBJ1-5, with TRBD1 as a possible D gene (5 bases). V lost 1 base, J lost 4 bases, and 11 bases lay in between. Looked up from germline, CDR1 is LNHDA and CDR2 is SQIVND (reference sequence). CDR3 size: 15 residues.